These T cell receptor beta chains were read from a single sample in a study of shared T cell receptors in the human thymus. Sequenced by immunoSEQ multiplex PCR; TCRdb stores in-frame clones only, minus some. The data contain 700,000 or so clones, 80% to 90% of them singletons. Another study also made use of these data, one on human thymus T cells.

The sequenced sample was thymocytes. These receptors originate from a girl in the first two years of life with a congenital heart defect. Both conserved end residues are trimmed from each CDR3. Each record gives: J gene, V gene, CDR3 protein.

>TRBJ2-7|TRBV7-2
ASSLGIGTDEQY
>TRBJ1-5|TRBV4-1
ASHRTGQGQPQH
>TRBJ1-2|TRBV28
ASSPGGQPLGT
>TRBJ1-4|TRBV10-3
AISESIRGGEKLF
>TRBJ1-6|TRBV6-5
ASSWTGRGSPLH
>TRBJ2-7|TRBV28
ASSLFPNVRGDYEQY
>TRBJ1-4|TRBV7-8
ASSLALGPEKLF
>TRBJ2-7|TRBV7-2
ASSLDGGGAYEQY
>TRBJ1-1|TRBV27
ASSKTGSTEAF
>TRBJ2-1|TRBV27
ASSTPMRTGSEQF
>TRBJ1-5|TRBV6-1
ASTPRGGNQPQH
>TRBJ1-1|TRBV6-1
ASSEGAQGADTEAF
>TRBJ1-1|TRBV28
ASSLYRGWGGEGAF
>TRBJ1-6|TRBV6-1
ASSAYGQRMHSPLH
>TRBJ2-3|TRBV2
ASSGRTRPTDTQY
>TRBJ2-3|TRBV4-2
ASSRGWTSGNDTQY
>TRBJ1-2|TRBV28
ASSYTKNGVYGYT
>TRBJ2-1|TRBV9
ASSVTTGTYNEQF
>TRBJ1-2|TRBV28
ASSTGTGGSTYGYT
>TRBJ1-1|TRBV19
ASSIYNGEAF
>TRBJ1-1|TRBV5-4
ASSLGAAEAF
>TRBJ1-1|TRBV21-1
ASTTSRGETEAF
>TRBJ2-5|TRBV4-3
ASSQDAQEETQY
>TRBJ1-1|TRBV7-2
ASSLTDMNTEAF
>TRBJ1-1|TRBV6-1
ASSKNRTGYEAF
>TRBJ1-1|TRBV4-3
ASSQDHRGIVPPNTEAF
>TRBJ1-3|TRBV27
ASSATGHLSGNTIY